This TCR beta chain emerged from a study of vaccination and CD4 T cells after COVID-19. Study overall: Each control was exposed to a CEFX pool, an HIV-1 Nef pool, or no peptide at all. General study results and limits: Relatively few convalescent patients were studied, without early post-infection timepoints.

On this clonotype itself: What it recognizes is unknown.

The treatment here: roughly 11-day PBMC culture with coronavirus spike peptide pools or control peptides (ViraFEST assay). It was before the COVID-19 pandemic (2011-2018) that the unexposed donor's CD4+ T cells were collected. Expanded clonotypes were found by TCR sequencing after peptide-pool stimulation (ViraFEST). The CDR3 runs to 14 residues. Germline values: CDR1 SGHVS, CDR2 FQNEAQ. V gave up 3 bases and J gave up 2 bases, with 7 bases separating them. Sequencing of the DNA from cultured CD4+ T cells was carried out with the Oncomine TCR Beta short-read assay. The template was genomic DNA from cultured CD4+ T cells. Each CDR3 protein is one row after TCRdb ran MiXCR on the PCR reads. In the table there are some 8,000 distinct CDR3 sequences, 38% of which are singletons.

Sequences were obtained from CD4+ T cells from blood, cultured in vitro. The clonotype was recovered from a human donor in good health. This rearrangement joins TRBV7-8 to TRBJ2-2; no clear D. CDR3 amino acids: CASSLVRNTGELFF. CDR3 bases: TGTGCCAGCAGCTTGGTCAGAAACACCGGGGAGCTGTTTTTT.